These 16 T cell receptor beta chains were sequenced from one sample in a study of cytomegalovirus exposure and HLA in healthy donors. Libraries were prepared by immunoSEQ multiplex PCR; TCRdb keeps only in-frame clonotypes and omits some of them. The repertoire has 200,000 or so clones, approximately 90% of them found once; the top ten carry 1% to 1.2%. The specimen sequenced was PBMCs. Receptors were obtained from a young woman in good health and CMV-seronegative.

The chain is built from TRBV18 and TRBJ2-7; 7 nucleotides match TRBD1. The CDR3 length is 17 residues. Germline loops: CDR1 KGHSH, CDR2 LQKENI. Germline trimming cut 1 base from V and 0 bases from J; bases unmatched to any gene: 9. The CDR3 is CASSPRPGDRASYEQYF. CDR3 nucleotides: TGTGCCAGCTCACCACGTCCGGGTGACAGGGCCTCCTACGAGCAGTACTTC. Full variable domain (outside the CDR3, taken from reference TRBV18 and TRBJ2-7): NAGVMQNPRHLVRRRGQEARLRCSPMKGHSHVYWYRQLPEEGLKFMVYLQKENIIDESGMPKERFSAEFPKEGPSILRIQQVVRGDSAAYFCASSPRPGDRASYEQYFGPGTRLTVT.

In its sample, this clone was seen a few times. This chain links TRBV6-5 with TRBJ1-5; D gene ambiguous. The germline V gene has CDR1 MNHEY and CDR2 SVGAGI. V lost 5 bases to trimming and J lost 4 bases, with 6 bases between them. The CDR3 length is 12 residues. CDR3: CASSPANQPQHF. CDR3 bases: TGTGCCAGCAGTCCCGCGAATCAGCCCCAGCATTTT.

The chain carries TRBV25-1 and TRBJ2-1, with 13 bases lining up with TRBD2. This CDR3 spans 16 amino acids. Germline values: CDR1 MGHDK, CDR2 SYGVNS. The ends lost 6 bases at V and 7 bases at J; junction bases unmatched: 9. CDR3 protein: CASSKLAGGPRNEQFF. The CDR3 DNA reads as TGTGCCAGCAGCAAACTAGCGGGAGGGCCGCGTAATGAGCAGTTCTTC.

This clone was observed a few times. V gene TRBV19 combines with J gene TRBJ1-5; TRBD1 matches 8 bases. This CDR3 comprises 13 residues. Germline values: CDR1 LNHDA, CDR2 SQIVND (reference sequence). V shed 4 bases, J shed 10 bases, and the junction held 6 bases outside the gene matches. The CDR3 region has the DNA TGTGCCAGTAGTAAAGGACAGGGAGATCCCCAGCATTTT. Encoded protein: CASSKGQGDPQHF.

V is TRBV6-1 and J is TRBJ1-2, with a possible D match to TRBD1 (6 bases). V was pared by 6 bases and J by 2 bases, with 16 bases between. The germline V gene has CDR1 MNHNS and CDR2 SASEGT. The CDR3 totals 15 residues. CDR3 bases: TGTGCCAGCAGGACGCTACAGGGCTTAAACTATGGCTACACCTTC. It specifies CASRTLQGLNYGYTF.

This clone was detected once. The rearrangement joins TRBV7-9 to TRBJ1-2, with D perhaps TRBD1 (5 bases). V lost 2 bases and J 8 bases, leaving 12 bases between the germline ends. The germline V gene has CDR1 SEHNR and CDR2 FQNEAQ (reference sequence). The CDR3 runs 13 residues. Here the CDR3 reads CASSLYGGIGYTF. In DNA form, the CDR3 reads TGTGCCAGCAGCTTATACGGGGGAATCGGCTACACCTTC.

CDR3 in amino acids: CAITPGLAGKNTGELFF. DNA of the CDR3: TGTGCCATCACTCCGGGACTAGCGGGAAAGAACACCGGGGAGCTGTTTTTT. This chain uses TRBV10-3 with TRBJ2-2, with 13 bases fitting TRBD2. CDR1 ENHRY and CDR2 SYGVKD come from the germline V gene. Trimming took 7 bases from V and 1 from J; bases not matched to a gene: 6. CDR3 length: 17 residues.

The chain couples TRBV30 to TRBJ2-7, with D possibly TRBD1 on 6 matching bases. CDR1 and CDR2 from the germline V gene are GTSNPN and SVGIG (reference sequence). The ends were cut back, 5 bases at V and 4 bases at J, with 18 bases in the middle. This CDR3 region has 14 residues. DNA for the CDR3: TGTGCCTGGGCCAAGACAGGTACTTCGTACGAGCAGTACTTC. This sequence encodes CAWAKTGTSYEQYF. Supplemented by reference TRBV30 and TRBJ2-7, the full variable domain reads SQTIHQWPATLVQPVGSPLSLECTVEGTSNPNLYWYRQAAGRGLQLLFYSVGIGQISSEVPQNLSASRPQDRQFILSSKKLLLSDSGFYLCAWAKTGTSYEQYFGPGTRLTVT.

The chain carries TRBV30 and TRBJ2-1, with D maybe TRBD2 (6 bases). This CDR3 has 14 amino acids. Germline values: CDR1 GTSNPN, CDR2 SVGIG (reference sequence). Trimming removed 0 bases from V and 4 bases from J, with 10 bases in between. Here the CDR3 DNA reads TGTGCCTGGAGTGTAATCGCGGGGTACAATGAGCAGTTCTTC. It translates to CAWSVIAGYNEQFF.

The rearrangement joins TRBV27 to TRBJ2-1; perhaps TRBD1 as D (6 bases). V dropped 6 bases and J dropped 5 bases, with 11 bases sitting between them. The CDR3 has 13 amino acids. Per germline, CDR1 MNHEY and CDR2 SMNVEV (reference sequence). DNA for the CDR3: TGTGCCAGCAGACACGGACAGAACAATGAGCAGTTCTTC. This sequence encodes CASRHGQNNEQFF.

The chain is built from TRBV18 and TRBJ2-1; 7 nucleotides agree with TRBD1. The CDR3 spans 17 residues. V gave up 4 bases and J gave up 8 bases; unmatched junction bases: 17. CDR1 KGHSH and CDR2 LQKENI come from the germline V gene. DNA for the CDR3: TGTGCCAGCTCACAAAAATCCGGGACAGACCCTCTCGATGAGCAGTTCTTC. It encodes CASSQKSGTDPLDEQFF.

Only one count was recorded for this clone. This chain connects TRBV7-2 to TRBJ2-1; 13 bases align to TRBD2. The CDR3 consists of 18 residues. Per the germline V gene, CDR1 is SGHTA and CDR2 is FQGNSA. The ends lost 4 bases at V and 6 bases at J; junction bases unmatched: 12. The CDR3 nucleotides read TGTGCCAGCAGCTCCCCGCCTGGGGGACTAGCGGGATTCAATGAGCAGTTCTTC. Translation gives CASSSPPGGLAGFNEQFF.

The CDR3 region is CATSRDVGRRADTQYF. In DNA, the CDR3 is TGTGCCACCAGCAGAGATGTTGGTAGGAGAGCAGATACGCAGTATTTT. The chain uses TRBV15 and TRBJ2-3; D is unclear. CDR3 size: 16 residues. The V end was cut by 0 bases, the J end by 4 bases, with 14 bases between. CDR1 and CDR2 from the germline V gene are LNHNV and YYDKDF (reference sequence).

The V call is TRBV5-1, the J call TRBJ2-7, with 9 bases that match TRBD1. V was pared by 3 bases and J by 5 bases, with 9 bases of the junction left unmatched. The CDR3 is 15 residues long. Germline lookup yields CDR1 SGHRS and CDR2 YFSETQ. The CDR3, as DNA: TGCGCCAGCAGCTCGTTCCGGGACAGGGAGAACGAGCAGTACTTC. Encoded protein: CASSSFRDRENEQYF. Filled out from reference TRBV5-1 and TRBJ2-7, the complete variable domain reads KAGVTQTPRYLIKTRGQQVTLSCSPISGHRSVSWYQQTPGQGLQFLFEYFSETQRNKGNFPGRFSGRQFSNSRSEMNVSTLELGDSALYLCASSSFRDRENEQYFGPGTRLTVT.

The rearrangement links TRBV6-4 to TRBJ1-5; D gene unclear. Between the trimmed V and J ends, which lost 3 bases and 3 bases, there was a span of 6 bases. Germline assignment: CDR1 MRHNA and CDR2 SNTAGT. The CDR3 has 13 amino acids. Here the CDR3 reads CASSEQPNQPQHF. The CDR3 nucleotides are TGTGCCAGCAGTGAACAGCCCAATCAGCCCCAGCATTTT.

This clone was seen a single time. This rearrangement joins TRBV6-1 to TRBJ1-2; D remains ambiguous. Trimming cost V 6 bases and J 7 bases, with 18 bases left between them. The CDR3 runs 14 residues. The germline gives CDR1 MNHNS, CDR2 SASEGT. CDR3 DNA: TGTGCCAGCAGACGCATGAGAGGCATTGGTGGCTACACCTTC. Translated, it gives CASRRMRGIGGYTF.